A selection of T cell receptor beta chains follows, all from one sample in a study of blood T cell repertoires in COVID-19. Some clones are missing from TCRdb's copy, which holds only in-frame ones; the method was immunoSEQ multiplex PCR. The profile shows 250,000 to 300,000 clones, about 89% of them singletons. Material for sequencing was PBMCs or T cells enriched from blood (not recorded which). The source of these receptors is a man between 40 and 49 years old who had recovered from COVID-19. CDR3s include the opening cysteine and the closing phenylalanine or tryptophan. A D gene is named only where the DNA matches it firmly. Expanded clones are given a class, and other clones once, few, many or no size at all.

TRBV6-5	.	TRBJ1-3	.	CASSYPGSGNTIYF	TGTGCCAGCAGTTATCCAGGGTCTGGAAACACCATATATTTT
TRBV5-6	TRBD1	TRBJ1-1	once	CASSSGQGEVDWVTEAFF	TGTGCCAGCAGCTCTGGACAGGGTGAAGTTGATTGGGTCACTGAAGCTTTCTTT
TRBV25-1	TRBD1	TRBJ2-2	.	CASSVYRGSGELFF	TGTGCCAGCAGTGTTTACAGGGGGTCCGGGGAGCTGTTTTTT
TRBV6-5	.	TRBJ1-1	once	CASTRSGQGEAFF	TGTGCCAGCACTCGAAGCGGGCAGGGCGAAGCTTTCTTT
TRBV6-5	TRBD1	TRBJ2-3	.	CASSRYRGGTDTQYF	TGTGCCAGCAGCCGATACAGGGGGGGCACAGATACGCAGTATTTT
TRBV11-2	.	TRBJ2-1	.	CASSLFLGSYNEQFF	TGTGCCAGCAGCTTATTCCTCGGCTCCTACAATGAGCAGTTCTTC
TRBV6-5	TRBD1	TRBJ1-1	.	CASSKDRGMNTEAFF	TGTGCCAGCAGTAAGGACAGGGGGATGAACACTGAAGCTTTCTTT
TRBV19	TRBD2	TRBJ2-5	.	CASRKSAGGRETQYF	TGTGCCAGTAGGAAATCAGCGGGAGGTAGGGAGACCCAGTACTTC
TRBV3-1/TRBV3-2	TRBD1	TRBJ1-1	.	CASSFRTGGKSEAFF	TGTGCCAGCAGCTTCAGGACAGGGGGCAAGTCAGAAGCTTTCTTT
TRBV27	.	TRBJ1-1	.	CASSLSEGVTEAFF	TGTGCCAGCAGTTTATCGGAGGGTGTCACTGAAGCTTTCTTT
TRBV6-2/TRBV6-3	TRBD1	TRBJ1-1	.	CASSKRTGWNTEAFF	TGTGCCAGCAGTAAAAGGACAGGATGGAACACTGAAGCTTTCTTT
TRBV11-1	TRBD2	TRBJ2-2	.	CASSPGLAGYTGELFF	TGTGCCAGCAGCCCCGGACTAGCGGGATACACCGGGGAGCTGTTTTTT
TRBV5-1	.	TRBJ1-4	.	CASSLEANEKLFF	TGCGCCAGCAGCTTAGAGGCTAATGAAAAACTGTTTTTT
TRBV7-6	.	TRBJ1-6	.	CASSLSSGPLHF	TGTGCCAGCAGCTTAAGCTCAGGACCCCTCCACTTT
TRBV6-5	TRBD2	TRBJ2-5	.	CASSYAAGGETQYF	TGTGCCAGCAGTTACGCAGCGGGAGGCGAGACCCAGTACTTC
TRBV6-1	.	TRBJ2-7	.	CASSEARGAGLGSYEQYF	TGTGCCAGCAGTGAAGCGCGAGGTGCAGGGTTAGGCTCCTACGAGCAGTACTTC
TRBV6-2/TRBV6-3	TRBD1	TRBJ1-6	.	CASSYSLGTGTDNYNSPLHF	TGTGCCAGCAGTTACTCCCTTGGTACAGGGACAGACAATTATAATTCACCCCTCCACTTT
TRBV18	.	TRBJ1-1	.	CASSPPSLPGRTAFF	TGTGCCAGCTCACCACCCAGCCTCCCAGGCCGCACGGCTTTCTTT
TRBV7-3	TRBD1	TRBJ2-3	once	CASSLPRQGARTQYF	TGTGCCAGCAGCTTACCACGCCAGGGGGCCAGAACGCAGTATTTT
TRBV15	.	TRBJ2-7	.	CATSIYRGGPYEQYF	TGTGCCACCAGCATTTACAGGGGAGGTCCCTACGAGCAGTACTTC
TRBV10-3	TRBD2	TRBJ2-1	once	CAISAGTSGFSYNEQFF	TGTGCCATCAGCGCCGGGACTAGCGGCTTCTCCTACAATGAGCAGTTCTTC
TRBV10-3	.	TRBJ1-6	.	CAISELRGSWSPLHF	TGTGCCATCAGTGAACTGAGAGGTTCGTGGTCACCCCTCCACTTT
TRBV10-3	.	TRBJ2-3	.	CAISRSGSTDTQYF	TGTGCCATCAGCCGTAGCGGAAGCACAGATACGCAGTATTTT
TRBV3-1/TRBV3-2	TRBD2	TRBJ2-1	.	CASSQDLLAGGSSYNEQFF	TGTGCCAGCAGCCAAGATTTACTAGCGGGGGGGAGCTCCTACAATGAGCAGTTCTTC
TRBV28	TRBD2	TRBJ2-2	once	CAAAGGPGELFF	TGTGCCGCGGCGGGGGGCCCCGGGGAGCTGTTTTTT
TRBV5-6	.	TRBJ2-3	.	CASSLKIGGVSTDTQYF	TGTGCCAGCAGCTTGAAGATCGGAGGGGTGAGCACAGATACGCAGTATTTT
TRBV11-3	TRBD2	TRBJ2-5	once	CASSVAGGTQETQYF	TGTGCCAGCAGCGTAGCGGGGGGGACACAAGAGACCCAGTACTTC
TRBV1	.	TRBJ2-5	.	CTSSQDGLAGMYQETQYF	TGCACCAGCAGCCAAGACGGACTAGCGGGGATGTACCAAGAGACCCAGTACTTC
TRBV25-1	.	TRBJ1-3	.	CASSDSGNTIYF	TGTGCCAGCAGTGATAGTGGAAACACCATATATTTT
TRBV18	.	TRBJ2-3	.	CASSRASGGTTVTDTQYF	TGTGCCAGCTCACGCGCTTCGGGGGGCACTACGGTCACAGATACGCAGTATTTT
TRBV12-3/TRBV12-4	.	TRBJ1-1	.	CANSLGSATEAFF	TGTGCCAACAGCCTGGGCAGTGCCACTGAAGCTTTCTTT
TRBV5-1	.	TRBJ2-2	.	CASSLVVLGTTGELFF	TGCGCCAGCAGCTTGGTTGTACTAGGCACCACCGGGGAGCTGTTTTTT
TRBV19	TRBD1	TRBJ1-2	.	CASRTGGYGYTF	TGTGCCAGTAGGACAGGGGGCTATGGCTACACCTTC